What follows is one T cell receptor (beta chain) and its context. With 4 bases clipped from V and 8 bases from J, the junction kept 5 bases outside the gene matches. Germline-derived CDR1 and CDR2 are SGHRS and YFSETQ. The CDR3 spans 14 residues. Original processing notes: Amplification of reference gene primers provided the estimated nucleated cell counts. Some clones are missing from TCRdb's copy, which holds only in-frame ones; the method was immunoSEQ multiplex PCR. That table supplies the V and J calls and clone size; D and trimming were determined from the DNA. The profile shows 400,000 or so clones, around 90% of them singletons. These data belong to a study of blood T cell repertoires in COVID-19. Study context: In each case, the material was cDNA or gDNA derived from T cells, B-cell-depleted T cells, or PBMCs.

Recruits, aged about 18 to 95 years, lived in 24 US areas. Assignment of participants to cohorts was predicated upon participant-reported clinical history. The source material was PBMCs or T cells enriched from blood (not recorded which). The sequence was obtained from a woman aged 35 to 49 with acute COVID-19. This chain joins TRBV5-1 and TRBJ2-1, with TRBD1 identical over 11 bases. The CDR3 nucleotides read TGCGCCAGCAGCCTGGGACAGGGGGAGGATGAGCAGTTCTTC. Translated, it gives CASSLGQGEDEQFF.